These T cell receptor beta chains were read from a single sample in a study of T cell repertoires in cytomegalovirus infection. These receptors are not linked to any known antigen. MiXCR was run by TCRdb on the reads, yielding one entry per CDR3 protein. The sample records about 830,000 distinct CDR3 sequences, approximately 29% being singletons. The sequencing here drew on cultured CD8+ T cells from PBMCs, taken from culture after CMV antigen stimulation. Source of these receptors: a human donor in good health (CMV status not recorded). Some clones in this sample may be carry-over from other donors' samples. Both conserved end residues are part of each CDR3. The D gene is left open where the match is weak. A clone size is listed for some rows: how often the clone was seen (once, few, many), or a class if it is expanded.

few	TRBD1	TRBV7-8	TRBJ1-5	CASRGTGRNQPQHF	TGTGCCAGCAGAGGGACAGGGCGGAATCAGCCCCAGCATTTT
NA	TRBD1	TRBV19	TRBJ1-6	CASTDRVNSPLHF	TGTGCCAGTACGGACAGGGTTAATTCACCCCTCCACTTT
NA	NA	TRBV6-1	TRBJ1-4	CASSDGGGFVEKLFF	TGTGCCAGCAGTGACGGGGGGGGCTTTGTTGAAAAACTGTTTTTT
once	NA	TRBV13	TRBJ1-5	CASSLRGLGPQHF	TGTGCCAGCAGCCTTAGGGGACTAGGGCCCCAGCATTTT
NA	NA	TRBV19	TRBJ1-5	CASSIWGRDNQPQHF	TGTGCCAGTAGTATATGGGGGAGGGACAATCAGCCCCAGCATTTT
NA	NA	TRBV19	TRBJ2-7	CASSITGSYEQYF	TGTGCCAGTAGTATCACAGGTTCCTACGAGCAGTACTTC
many	NA	TRBV7-8	TRBJ1-5	CASSLGAGAQPQHF	TGTGCCAGCAGCTTAGGGGCCGGGGCTCAGCCCCAGCATTTT
NA	NA	TRBV27	TRBJ1-5	CASSFMVGREPQHF	TGTGCCAGCAGTTTTATGGTAGGGAGAGAGCCCCAGCATTTT
few	NA	TRBV5-5	TRBJ1-5	CASSLARDNQPQHF	TGTGCCAGCAGCTTGGCCAGGGACAATCAGCCCCAGCATTTT
few	TRBD2	TRBV6-2/TRBV6-3	TRBJ2-7	CASSFFSGDSYEQYF	TGTGCCAGCAGTTTCTTTAGCGGGGATTCCTACGAGCAGTACTTC
NA	TRBD2	TRBV6-6	TRBJ2-2	CASSPLAGYTGELFF	TGTGCCAGCAGTCCTCTAGCGGGGTACACCGGGGAGCTGTTTTTT
once	NA	TRBV19	TRBJ2-1	CVSSIDSYNEQFF	TGTGTCAGTAGTATAGACAGTTACAATGAGCAGTTCTTC
NA	TRBD2	TRBV10-3	TRBJ2-1	CAISGSGASSYNEQFF	TGTGCCATCAGTGGAAGCGGGGCGAGCTCCTACAATGAGCAGTTCTTC
many	NA	TRBV7-2	TRBJ2-5	CASTLRGETQYF	TGTGCCAGCACCCTCCGCGGGGAGACCCAGTACTTC
many	NA	TRBV12-3/TRBV12-4	TRBJ1-2	CASSLRVGQDSYGYTF	TGTGCCAGCAGTTTGAGGGTTGGGCAGGACTCCTATGGCTACACCTTC
NA	NA	TRBV14	TRBJ1-6	CASSHLMVGVSPLHF	TGTGCCAGCAGCCATCTGATGGTGGGCGTTTCACCCCTCCACTTT
few	NA	TRBV7-9	TRBJ2-1	CASTGRRDHEQFF	TGTGCCAGCACCGGACGCCGGGACCATGAGCAGTTCTTC
NA	TRBD2	TRBV28	TRBJ2-1	CAILAGTYNEQFF	TGTGCCATCCTAGCGGGGACTTACAATGAGCAGTTCTTC
NA	NA	TRBV28	TRBJ1-3	CASSLSQAYLSGNTIYF	TGTGCCAGCAGTTTAAGTCAGGCCTATCTCTCTGGAAACACCATATATTTT
many	NA	TRBV6-1	TRBJ2-3	CASSDLVAQGDTQYF	TGTGCCAGCAGTGACCTCGTCGCCCAGGGAGATACGCAGTATTTT
NA	TRBD2	TRBV15	TRBJ2-5	CATSRDEAWSGGTQETQYF	TGTGCCACCAGCAGAGATGAAGCTTGGAGCGGGGGGACCCAAGAGACCCAGTACTTC
many	TRBD1	TRBV11-3	TRBJ2-1	CASSSGTGADSSYNEQFF	TGTGCCAGCAGCTCCGGGACAGGGGCAGATAGCTCCTACAATGAGCAGTTCTTC
few	TRBD1	TRBV6-8	TRBJ2-3	CASSYEGGPPSTDTQYF	TGTGCCAGCAGTTACGAAGGGGGCCCTCCTAGCACAGATACGCAGTATTTT
few	NA	TRBV27	TRBJ2-1	CASSFGQLNEQFF	TGTGCCAGCAGTTTCGGGCAACTCAATGAGCAGTTCTTC
few	NA	TRBV7-9	TRBJ1-2	CASSSARDAWYGYTF	TGTGCCAGCAGCTCCGCCCGCGACGCGTGGTATGGCTACACCTTC
NA	NA	TRBV4-1	TRBJ1-1	CASSFFHSPGQRNTEAFF	TGCGCCAGCAGCTTCTTTCACTCGCCGGGACAACGGAACACTGAAGCTTTCTTT
many	NA	TRBV6-2/TRBV6-3	TRBJ1-5	CASSQWARGSQPQHF	TGTGCCAGCAGCCAATGGGCCCGGGGGAGTCAGCCCCAGCATTTT
many	NA	TRBV29-1	TRBJ2-7	CSVVGTELAYEQYF	TGCAGCGTTGTCGGGACCGAGCTCGCCTACGAGCAGTACTTC
many	NA	TRBV6-1	TRBJ2-6	CASSESIAKLLSGANVLTF	TGTGCCAGCAGTGAAAGCATAGCCAAGCTTCTCTCTGGGGCCAACGTCCTGACTTTC
NA	NA	TRBV6-5	TRBJ1-6	CASSSRPASGSSLHF	TGTGCCAGCAGTTCCCGCCCGGCTTCGGGTTCGTCCCTCCACTTT
many	NA	TRBV12-3/TRBV12-4	TRBJ2-3	CASSLAGSPGLITDTQYF	TGTGCCAGCAGTTTAGCGGGTTCACCAGGATTGATAACAGATACGCAGTATTTT
many	NA	TRBV12-3/TRBV12-4	TRBJ2-3	CASSPYSPSTDTQYF	TGTGCCAGCAGTCCATACAGTCCGAGCACAGATACGCAGTATTTT
few	NA	TRBV3-1	TRBJ2-3	CASSLYREGGDTQYF	TGTGCCAGCAGCCTATACAGGGAAGGTGGAGATACGCAGTATTTT